These T cell receptor beta chains were read from a single sample in a study of OX40 agonist ivuxolimab in advanced cancers. TCRdb's copy holds only in-frame clones and misses some; the assay was immunoSEQ multiplex PCR. The repertoire holds roughly 65,000 clones, with about 91% as singletons. The specimen comprised CD4+ or CD8+ T cells sorted from blood, sampled in a trial of the OX40 agonist ivuxolimab. The receptors shown here come from an adult with an advanced solid tumor such as melanoma, head and neck, liver or kidney cancer. CDR3s include the opening cysteine and the closing phenylalanine or tryptophan. D genes are given only for firm matches. Clone size is not always given. Where it is, it says once, few, many or a class for expanded clones.

>TRBV10-3|TRBD1|TRBJ1-5|-
TGTGCCATCAGTGGGCCTGGGGCAGGGGGTGAGGGCAATCAGCCCCAGCATTTT
CAISGPGAGGEGNQPQHF
>TRBV19|TRBD2|TRBJ2-7|-
TGTGCCACGCGGAGACTAGCGGGGGCCGAGCAGTACTTC
CATRRLAGAEQYF
>TRBV10-3|-|TRBJ2-1|once
TGTGCCATCAGTCCCGGGGCAGGGATGGGTTTGAATGAGCAGTTCTTC
CAISPGAGMGLNEQFF
>TRBV28|-|TRBJ1-2|-
TGTGCCAGCAGTTTAGGATCTTTTGGCTACACCTTC
CASSLGSFGYTF
>TRBV28|-|TRBJ1-6|-
TGTGCCAGCAGTTACCCCTCACCCCTCCACTTT
CASSYPSPLHF
>TRBV5-8|-|TRBJ1-6|-
TGTGCCAGCAGCTGGGGGGGCGGGGGCCTCCCTTCCCCCCTCCACTTT
CASSWGGGGLPSPLHF
>TRBV7-2|-|TRBJ1-6|-
TGTGCCAGCAGCTATGGCAGGGCGCGGGGTTCAAATTCACCCCTCCACTTT
CASSYGRARGSNSPLHF
>TRBV20-1|-|TRBJ2-5|-
TGCAGTGCTAGAGATATAGAGACCCAGTACTTC
CSARDIETQYF
>TRBV5-1|TRBD1|TRBJ1-2|-
TGCGCCAGCAGGGCCGGGACAGGGGCTAACTATGGCTACACCTTC
CASRAGTGANYGYTF
>TRBV5-1|TRBD1|TRBJ1-1|-
TGCGCCAGCAGCTTGACAGGGGCGAACACTGAAGCTTTCTTT
CASSLTGANTEAFF
>TRBV19|TRBD1|TRBJ1-1|-
TGTGCCAGTCTACGGGACAGGGCCACTGAAGCTTTCTTT
CASLRDRATEAFF
>TRBV5-1|-|TRBJ1-1|-
TGCGCCAGTCATCCAGGCGGGGGGTCAGTGGAAGCTTTCTTT
CASHPGGGSVEAFF
>TRBV5-1|TRBD1|TRBJ2-7|-
TGCGCCAGCAGCCCGACAGGGTGGGCGTACGAGCAGTACTTC
CASSPTGWAYEQYF
>TRBV28|-|TRBJ1-4|-
TGTGCCAGCAGTCCGAGAAATGAAAAACTGTTTTTT
CASSPRNEKLFF
>TRBV15|-|TRBJ1-3|-
TGTGCCACCAGCAGAGTTCGCTACTCTGGAAACACCATATATTTT
CATSRVRYSGNTIYF
>TRBV28|-|TRBJ2-6|-
TGTGCCAGCAGTTTAGTTGGATCGACTACCTCTGGGGCCAACGTCCTGACTTTC
CASSLVGSTTSGANVLTF
>TRBV2|-|TRBJ1-2|-
TGTGCCAGCAGTGGAAGGACGGATAGTTATGGCTACACCTTC
CASSGRTDSYGYTF
>TRBV7-2|-|TRBJ1-5|few
TGTGCCAGCAGCTTGGGGAATCAGCCCCAGCATTTT
CASSLGNQPQHF
>TRBV10-3|TRBD1|TRBJ1-2|-
TGTGCCATCAGTGATACAGGGGGCGACTATGGCTACACCTTC
CAISDTGGDYGYTF
>TRBV6-6|-|TRBJ1-5|few
TGTGCCAGCAGTTACTCTGCCAGGGACCATCAGCCCCAGCATTTT
CASSYSARDHQPQHF
>TRBV15|TRBD2|TRBJ2-1|-
TGTGCCACCAGCATCTTACTAGCGGGACGGGATGAGCAGTTCTTC
CATSILLAGRDEQFF
>TRBV7-3|-|TRBJ1-2|once
TGTGCCAGCAGCCCCCACAGGGAGGGTGGCTACACCTTC
CASSPHREGGYTF
>TRBV6-1|-|TRBJ2-3|-
TGTGCCAGCAGTGAGGGAGGGGGCTATACGCAGTATTTT
CASSEGGGYTQYF
>TRBV28|-|TRBJ1-5|-
TGTGCCAGCAGTTTGGGTTGGCAGGATCAGCCCCAGCATTTT
CASSLGWQDQPQHF
>TRBV7-2|TRBD1|TRBJ2-1|-
TGTGCCAGCAGAATAGACAGGGGCAAGGTCTACAATGAGCAGTTCTTC
CASRIDRGKVYNEQFF
>TRBV6-5|-|TRBJ2-3|once
TGTGCCAGCAGTTATAACAGCGCCACAGATACGCAGTATTTT
CASSYNSATDTQYF
>TRBV6-6|TRBD1|TRBJ1-2|once
TGTGCCAGCAGGTCCGGACGGACAGGGCCTAACTATGGCTACACCTTC
CASRSGRTGPNYGYTF
>TRBV19|TRBD1|TRBJ2-7|-
TGTGCCAGTAGTATAGACCCCATACTAGGGGGCAGCGAGCAGTACTTC
CASSIDPILGGSEQYF
>TRBV6-6|-|TRBJ2-3|-
TGTGCCAGCAGTTACCGCGGTAGCACAGATACGCAGTATTTT
CASSYRGSTDTQYF
>TRBV7-2|-|TRBJ2-5|-
TGTGCCAGCAACTCGCGGGGAGGAGAGACCCAGTACTTC
CASNSRGGETQYF
>TRBV7-2|-|TRBJ2-5|-
TGTGCCAGCACCTGGGGAGACGCGACCCAGTACTTC
CASTWGDATQYF
>TRBV13|TRBD2|TRBJ2-1|-
TGTGCCAGCAGCCGGACCGGGACTAGCGGACATACGGGGTACAATGAGCAGTTCTTC
CASSRTGTSGHTGYNEQFF
>TRBV5-1|-|TRBJ2-3|-
TGCGCCAGCAGCTCCTACCCGGGGGTGGGTACGCAGTATTTT
CASSSYPGVGTQYF
>TRBV19|-|TRBJ1-2|-
TGTGCCAGTAGTATAGATCGGGCCTATGGCTACACCTTC
CASSIDRAYGYTF
>TRBV2|-|TRBJ1-2|few
TGTGCCAGCAGGGTCCAGCCACCCTCAGGGCTTGGCTACACCTTC
CASRVQPPSGLGYTF
>TRBV19|-|TRBJ2-2|-
TGTGCCAGTAGTATAGATACCCACACCGGGGAGCTGTTTTTT
CASSIDTHTGELFF
>TRBV5-8|-|TRBJ2-1|few
TGTGCCAGCAGCAAGAACAGGTTGAACAATGAGCAGTTCTTC
CASSKNRLNNEQFF
>TRBV7-2|-|TRBJ1-3|once
TGTGCCAGCAGCTTAAACCCCGGTCCCGGAAACACCATATATTTT
CASSLNPGPGNTIYF
>TRBV7-3|TRBD2|TRBJ2-2|few
TGTGCCAGCAGCCCTCGACTAGCTGGGGACACCGGGGAGCTGTTTTTT
CASSPRLAGDTGELFF
>TRBV5-4|-|TRBJ2-7|-
TGTGCCAGCAGCCAAGATGTAAACGGTTTCTACGAGCAGTACTTC
CASSQDVNGFYEQYF
>TRBV9|TRBD2|TRBJ2-6|-
TGTGCCAGCAGCGTAGCTAAGAGCGGGGGGGACTCTGGGGCCAACGTCCTGACTTTC
CASSVAKSGGDSGANVLTF
>TRBV19|-|TRBJ1-1|once
TGTGCCAGTAGTATAAAGGGGACGGTGTCTGAAGCTTTCTTT
CASSIKGTVSEAFF
>TRBV28|-|TRBJ1-1|-
TGTGCCAGCATCCTCGGGGGGGAGGGGTTTTTAGGGTACACTGAAGCTTTCTTT
CASILGGEGFLGYTEAFF
>TRBV5-6|-|TRBJ2-2|-
TGTGCCAGCAGCCGAGGAAGGAACACCGGGGAGCTGTTTTTT
CASSRGRNTGELFF
>TRBV5-6|-|TRBJ2-7|-
TGTGCCAGCAGCTTGGCCTCCTACGAGCAGTACTTC
CASSLASYEQYF
>TRBV7-3|TRBD1|TRBJ2-2|-
TGTGCCAGCAGCTTAGGCCCACAGGGACAGTCCTGGGACACCGGGGAGCTGTTTTTT
CASSLGPQGQSWDTGELFF
>TRBV7-3|-|TRBJ2-7|-
TGTGCCAGCAGCTTAGACAGGAACTCCTACGAGCAGTACTTC
CASSLDRNSYEQYF
>TRBV28|TRBD2|TRBJ2-3|-
TGTGCCAGCAGTGAACTAGCGGGGGGCGCAGATACGCAGTATTTT
CASSELAGGADTQYF
>TRBV28|-|TRBJ2-7|-
TGTGCCAGCAGTACTCCCTTCACGAAACAGGCCTACGAGCAGTACTTC
CASSTPFTKQAYEQYF
>TRBV7-9|-|TRBJ2-2|-
TGTGCCAGCAGCCTATCCCGGTGGCTCGATAGTACCGGGGAGCTGTTTTTT
CASSLSRWLDSTGELFF
>TRBV4-3|-|TRBJ1-5|-
TGCGCCAGCAGCCCTAACTCCAGGACGGGGCAGCCCCAGCATTTT
CASSPNSRTGQPQHF
>TRBV6-4|-|TRBJ2-2|-
TGTGCCAGCAGTGTTCGACAGGCGAACACCGGGGAGCTGTTTTTT
CASSVRQANTGELFF
>TRBV7-3|TRBD1|TRBJ1-1|-
TGTGCCAGCAGCGCGCGACAGGGCGCTGAAGCTTTCTTT
CASSARQGAEAFF
>TRBV11-2|-|TRBJ1-1|-
TGTGCCAGCAGCTTCGGTGCTTTCTTT
CASSFGAFF
>TRBV7-3|TRBD2|TRBJ2-7|-
TGTGCCAGCAGCTTTAGGACTAGCGGGCGTCCCCACTCCTACGAGCAGTACTTC
CASSFRTSGRPHSYEQYF
>TRBV5-4|TRBD2|TRBJ2-7|-
TGTGCCAGCAGCCAAGTCTTCACTAGCGGGCAACTCGGAGAGCAGTACTTC
CASSQVFTSGQLGEQYF
>TRBV7-5|-|TRBJ1-4|-
TGTGCCATTCCGGGACAGGGTGTAGAAAAACTGTTTTTT
CAIPGQGVEKLFF
>TRBV28|TRBD1|TRBJ1-2|-
TGTGCCAGCAGTTCTTGGACAGGGAGGGAGAACTATGGCTACACCTTC
CASSSWTGRENYGYTF
>TRBV4-3|-|TRBJ1-3|-
TGCGCCAGCAGCCGCAATCCGTCCGGGACATCTGGAAACACCATATATTTT
CASSRNPSGTSGNTIYF